The clone carrying this TCR beta chain was found a few times. This record belongs to a study of OX40 agonist ivuxolimab in advanced cancers. Study overall: Ivuxolimab, an antibody acting as an agonist of OX40 (CD134), was used to treat patients. Aged about 20 to 80 with a mean of roughly 63 years, they were around 83% male.

TCRdb's table, derived via immunoSEQ multiplex PCR, lists solely in-frame clones and lacks some. The sample has about 58,000 clones, over 75% seen once. The V gene's germline CDR1 is SEHNR and CDR2 FQNEAQ (reference sequence). The CDR3 is 14 residues long. Trimming stripped 5 bases from V and 2 bases from J, with 7 bases between. The TCR originated in an adult with an advanced solid tumor such as melanoma, head and neck, liver or kidney cancer. Specimen: CD4+ or CD8+ T cells sorted from blood, collected in a trial of the OX40 agonist ivuxolimab. The rearrangement links TRBV7-9 to TRBJ1-6; perhaps TRBD1 as D (5 bases). CDR3 nucleotides: TGTGCCAGCAGCCCACAGGCCTATAATTCACCCCTCCACTTT. This encodes CASSPQAYNSPLHF. Full variable domain (remainder filled in from reference TRBV7-9 and TRBJ1-6): DTGVSQNPRHKITKRGQNVTFRCDPISEHNRLYWYRQTLGQGPEFLTYFQNEAQLEKSRLLSDRFSAERPKGSFSTLEIQRTEQGDSAMYLCASSPQAYNSPLHFGNGTRLTVT.